This TCR beta chain was sequenced for a study of blood T cell repertoires in COVID-19. Clones were read by immunoSEQ multiplex PCR, and TCRdb kept only the in-frame ones, dropping some. The table has 100,000 to 150,000 clones, about 82% seen once. The CDR3 has 14 residues. The germline V and J ends were trimmed by 0 bases and 5 bases, with 5 bases remaining between them. Germline values: CDR1 LNHNV, CDR2 YYDKDF (reference sequence). This sequence joins TRBV15 and TRBJ1-6; D gene ambiguous. The sequencing input was peripheral blood. The receptor was derived from a human donor in a cohort sampled during active COVID-19. The CDR3 region is CATSRDSDNSPLHF. For the CDR3, the DNA is TGTGCCACCAGCAGAGACAGCGATAATTCACCCCTCCACTTT.